The 4 T cell receptor beta chains in this list originate from one sample, sequenced in a study of CD8+CD57+ T cells in acquired aplastic anemia. Those patients picked for sequencing had displayed CD8+CD57+ cell expansion on flow cytometry. It was genomic DNA that served as the template for profiling TCR beta VDJ and CDR3. TCRdb used MiXCR to reprocess the reads, holding one entry per CDR3 protein. Among fewer than 85,000 distinct CDR3 sequences listed, less than 85% were seen once. Sequenced material: sorted CD4+, CD8+, or CD8+CD57+ T cells (not recorded which) from PBMCs. Receptors were obtained from a human donor with aplastic anemia.

The chain couples TRBV4-2 to TRBJ2-2; tentatively, D is TRBD1 or TRBD2 (6 bases each). The CDR3 length is 13 residues. The V and J ends lost 8 bases and 1 base respectively, with 8 bases between them. Per germline, CDR1 LGHNA and CDR2 YNFKEQ. CDR3 in DNA: TGTGCCAGCGAGGGGGGGAACACCGGGGAGCTGTTTTTT. Residues: CASEGGNTGELFF.

This chain links TRBV3-1 with TRBJ2-3; 9 bases are shared with TRBD2. Germline-derived CDR1 and CDR2 are LGHDT and YNNKEL (reference sequence). The CDR3 is 16 residues long. V shed 0 bases, J shed 2 bases, and the junction held 3 bases outside the gene matches. Here the CDR3 DNA reads TGTGCCAGCAGCCAAGATGTAGCGGGGGACACAGATACGCAGTATTTT. Translation: CASSQDVAGDTDTQYF.

The chain joins TRBV29-1 to TRBJ1-1; D remains unclear. V dropped 3 bases and J dropped 4 bases, with 15 bases sitting between them. Germline CDR1 SQVTM, CDR2 ANQGSEA. CDR3 size: 14 residues. The CDR3 is CSVDSGPSPTEAFF. CDR3 nucleotides: TGCAGCGTTGATAGTGGCCCCTCGCCCACTGAAGCTTTCTTT.

For the CDR3, the DNA is TGCAGTGTCCTCTACATGAGCGAGCAGTACTTC. Protein product: CSVLYMSEQYF. This rearrangement joins TRBV29-1 to TRBJ2-7; no reliable D call. CDR3 size: 11 residues. Germline values: CDR1 SQVTM, CDR2 ANQGSEA.